This T cell receptor beta chain was retrieved from a study of blood T cell repertoires in COVID-19. All recovered Cohort 3 donors got two negative PCRs, got clearance, or saw symptom resolution. Repertoires were generated with immunoSEQ multiplex PCR, while TCRdb's copy carries only in-frame clones and drops some. The sample shows approximately 490,000 clones, about 85% of them seen only once. Trimming shortened V by 3 bases and J by 3 bases, and 12 bases separated the two germline ends. Per the germline V gene, CDR1 is KGHSH and CDR2 is LQKENI. The CDR3 extends over 14 amino acids. Sequencing was carried out using PBMCs or T cells enriched from blood (not recorded which). V gene TRBV18 combines with J gene TRBJ2-7; D may be TRBD1 (6 bases). This TCR was sampled from a woman aged 18-29 years who had recovered from COVID-19. CDR3 region: CASSPVLQGYEQYF. CDR3 nucleotide sequence: TGTGCCAGCTCACCCGTTTTACAGGGCTACGAGCAGTACTTC.